Below, 17 T cell receptor beta chains from the same sample are listed, as sequenced in a study of shared clonotypes between healthy human individuals. Method: immunoSEQ multiplex PCR; TCRdb's copy keeps in-frame clones and lacks some. The sample has over 2,000,000 clones, about 93% seen once. CD45RO-negative, CCR7-selected cells formed the naive CD8 fraction, which excluded terminally differentiated effector memory CD45RA+ cells. Sequencing was carried out using naive CD8+ T cells from PBMCs. Every receptor here comes from a man aged 18 to 35 in good health. Some clones in this sample may be carry-over from other donors' samples.

This sequence joins TRBV7-9 and TRBJ1-5; maybe TRBD1 (6 bases). The CDR3 consists of 14 residues. The V and J ends lost 8 bases and 0 bases respectively, with 11 bases between them. Germline V lookup: CDR1 SEHNR, CDR2 FQNEAQ (reference sequence). CDR3: CASGTPYSNQPQHF. In DNA form, the CDR3 reads TGTGCCAGCGGGACACCCTATAGCAATCAGCCCCAGCATTTT.

The CDR3 spells CASSLVAGKGYEQYF. The CDR3 DNA follows: TGTGCCAGCAGCTTAGTCGCGGGGAAAGGCTACGAGCAGTACTTC. The rearrangement joins TRBV11-2 to TRBJ2-7, with a weak D call TRBD2 (6 bases). CDR1 and CDR2 from the germline V gene are SGHAT and FQNNGV. Trimming removed 1 base at V and 3 bases at J, with 13 bases between. This CDR3 has 15 residues.

This clone was recorded only once. The V gene is TRBV7-6, the J gene TRBJ2-2, with 12 bases identical to TRBD2. The CDR3 sequence is 16 residues long. Per germline, CDR1 SGHVS and CDR2 FNYEAQ. The CDR3 DNA follows: TGTGCGTCGACCCGACTAGCGGGAGTAAGAACCGGGGAGCTGTTTTTT. Translated, it gives CASTRLAGVRTGELFF.

With regard to this clone: The conserved phenylalanine or tryptophan normally closing the CDR3 is absent here, so this likely arose from a read error. Because the CDR3's place on the DNA is in doubt, the DNA is left out and the CDR3 is given as listed by TCRdb. The rearrangement joins TRBV25-1 to TRBJ1-2; TRBD1, the D gene given by the table, was not confirmed from the DNA. Germline CDR1 MGHDK, CDR2 SYGVNS. The CDR3 numbers 13 amino acids, ends counted. The CDR3 here is CASSGLGQPPFAL.

The chain has TRBV27 and TRBJ2-3; D gene ambiguous. The CDR3 length is 13 residues. Germline V gene sequence: CDR1 MNHEY, CDR2 SMNVEV (reference sequence). Trimming pared 6 bases from V and 4 bases from J, leaving 11 bases between. CDR3 protein: CASSPLPPDTQYF. CDR3 in DNA: TGTGCCAGCAGCCCCCTCCCCCCAGATACGCAGTATTTT.

This clone was counted a single time. The gene calls are TRBV6-5 and TRBJ2-7; D is undetermined. The V and J ends lost 6 bases and 5 bases respectively, with 14 bases between them. The CDR3 spans 13 residues. Germline CDR1 reads MNHEY; CDR2 reads SVGAGI. The CDR3 coding sequence is TGTGCCAGCAGCCTCGATGGGCCCCACGAGCAGTACTTC. This translates into CASSLDGPHEQYF.

The rearrangement joins TRBV12-5 to TRBJ1-2, with TRBD1 identical over 7 bases. The trim removed 0 bases at V and 9 bases at J, leaving 16 bases unmatched. Germline assignment: CDR1 LGHNT and CDR2 FRNRAP. The length of the CDR3 is 17 residues. The CDR3, as DNA: TGTGCTAGTGGTTTGGTCGAGATGACAGGGTTCCTTAGGAGCTACACCTTC. This translates into CASGLVEMTGFLRSYTF.

This chain joins TRBV29-1 and TRBJ2-2, with D perhaps TRBD1 or TRBD2 (5 bases each). Germline values: CDR1 SQVTM, CDR2 ANQGSEA. The CDR3 is made up of 13 amino acids. Trimming stripped 4 bases from V and 2 bases from J, with 8 bases between. CDR3 DNA: TGCAGCGTTGTGGGACCAAACACCGGGGAGCTGTTTTTT. Its protein product is CSVVGPNTGELFF.

V is TRBV7-9 and J is TRBJ2-7, with a weak D call TRBD1 (6 bases). The V end was cut by 5 bases, the J end by 6 bases, with 20 bases between. The length of the CDR3 is 15 residues. From germline, CDR1 is SEHNR and CDR2 FQNEAQ (reference sequence). The CDR3 DNA follows: TGTGCCAGCAGCCTAGGGGACCTGACAGGCCGCGAGCAGTACTTC. Protein sequence: CASSLGDLTGREQYF. Using reference TRBV7-9 and TRBJ2-7 for the parts outside the CDR3, the full variable domain is DTGVSQNPRHKITKRGQNVTFRCDPISEHNRLYWYRQTLGQGPEFLTYFQNEAQLEKSRLLSDRFSAERPKGSFSTLEIQRTEQGDSAMYLCASSLGDLTGREQYFGPGTRLTVT.

This rearrangement joins TRBV9 to TRBJ2-1, with 7 nucleotides matching TRBD2. CDR1 and CDR2 (germline): SGDLS, YYNGEE. The CDR3 sequence is 17 residues long. Trimming cost V 4 bases and J 5 bases; bases outside gene matches: 15. CDR3 residues: CASSPGLGREPNNEQFF. The CDR3 DNA follows: TGTGCCAGCAGCCCCGGCCTCGGGCGGGAGCCTAACAATGAGCAGTTCTTC.

This CDR3 reads CASSLAWGNTYEQYF. CDR3 DNA sequence: TGTGCCAGCAGCTTAGCTTGGGGGAATACCTACGAGCAGTACTTC. The gene calls are TRBV7-6 and TRBJ2-7; either TRBD1 or TRBD2 may fit D (5 bases each). The V gene's germline CDR1 is SGHVS and CDR2 FNYEAQ. CDR3 size: 15 residues. Trimming took off 0 bases at V and 2 bases at J, with 11 bases between the two ends.

This clone was recorded once. The rearrangement links TRBV6-1 to TRBJ2-7; TRBD1 aligns across 10 bases. This CDR3 has 14 amino acids. CDR1 is MNHNS, CDR2 SASEGT, per germline. J gave up 0 bases and V 6 bases, and 2 bases lay outside the gene matches. The CDR3 sequence: CASRDRGNSYEQYF. The CDR3, as DNA: TGTGCCAGCAGGGACAGGGGGAACTCCTACGAGCAGTACTTC.

CDR3 amino acids: CASLSPRGWIDTQYF. CDR3 sequence (DNA): TGTGCCAGCCTATCACCCAGGGGGTGGATAGATACGCAGTATTTT. The chain combines TRBV2 with TRBJ2-3; the match to TRBD1 covers 7 bases. The length of the CDR3 is 15 residues. Germline lookup yields CDR1 SNHLY and CDR2 FYNNEI. The junction had 13 bases not matched to a gene; V was cut back by 8 bases and J by 5 bases.

The V and J genes are TRBV6-5 and TRBJ2-2; D is ambiguous. Germline CDR1 MNHEY, CDR2 SVGAGI. The CDR3 runs 15 residues. The V gene lost 6 bases and the J gene lost 2 bases, with 13 bases spanning the gap. The CDR3 spells CASSYVRDNTGELFF. CDR3 bases: TGTGCCAGCAGCTACGTTAGGGATAACACCGGGGAGCTGTTTTTT.

This CDR3 reads CASSWGLADYNEQFF. CDR3 in DNA: TGTGCCAGCAGCTGGGGACTAGCCGACTACAATGAGCAGTTCTTC. The chain couples TRBV28 to TRBJ2-1; 9 bases are a match to TRBD2. Looked up from germline, CDR1 is MDHEN and CDR2 is SYDVKM. V lost 6 bases, J lost 3 bases, and 6 bases stayed unmatched. The CDR3 extends over 15 amino acids.

V and J are TRBV5-1 and TRBJ2-7; TRBD2 matches at 10 bases. Losses at the gene ends were 2 bases for V and 3 bases for J; bases not matched to a gene: 8. This CDR3 spans 16 amino acids. Germline CDR1 reads SGHRS; CDR2 reads YFSETQ. The CDR3 here is CASSFRGLAEDYEQYF. CDR3 in DNA: TGCGCCAGCAGCTTTCGCGGACTAGCGGAGGACTACGAGCAGTACTTC.

The chain is built from TRBV5-1 and TRBJ1-1; maybe TRBD1 (6 bases). In germline, CDR1 is SGHRS, CDR2 YFSETQ. This CDR3 contains 15 residues. Between the trimmed V and J ends, which lost 0 bases and 5 bases, there was a span of 14 bases. CDR3: CASSLVSKGGTEAFF. The CDR3 DNA reads TGCGCCAGCAGCTTGGTTTCGAAGGGGGGAACTGAAGCTTTCTTT.